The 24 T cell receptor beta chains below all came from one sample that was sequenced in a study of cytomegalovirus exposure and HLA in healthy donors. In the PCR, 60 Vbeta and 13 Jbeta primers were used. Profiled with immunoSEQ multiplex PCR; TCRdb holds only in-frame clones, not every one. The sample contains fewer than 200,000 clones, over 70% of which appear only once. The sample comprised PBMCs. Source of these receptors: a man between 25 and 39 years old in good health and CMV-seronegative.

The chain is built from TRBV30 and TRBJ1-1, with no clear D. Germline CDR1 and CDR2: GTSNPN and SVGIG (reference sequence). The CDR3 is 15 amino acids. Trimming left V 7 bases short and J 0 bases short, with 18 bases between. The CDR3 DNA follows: TGTGCCTTGCTCCGGGGAAGGGTTTTGAACACTGAAGCTTTCTTT. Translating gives CALLRGRVLNTEAFF.

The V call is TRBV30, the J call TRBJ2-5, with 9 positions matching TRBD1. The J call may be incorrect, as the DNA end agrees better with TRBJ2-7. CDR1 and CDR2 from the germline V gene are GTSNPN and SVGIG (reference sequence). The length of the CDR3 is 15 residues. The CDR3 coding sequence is TGTGCCTGGAGTGTGGGAACAGGGGGCCCCTACGAGCAGTACTTC. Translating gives CAWSVGTGGPYEQYF.

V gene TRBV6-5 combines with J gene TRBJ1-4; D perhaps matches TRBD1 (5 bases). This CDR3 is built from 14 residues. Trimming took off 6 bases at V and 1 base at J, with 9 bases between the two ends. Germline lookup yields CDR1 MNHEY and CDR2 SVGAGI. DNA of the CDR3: TGTGCCAGCAGGGGAAGGGGAACTAATGAAAAACTGTTTTTT. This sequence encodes CASRGRGTNEKLFF.

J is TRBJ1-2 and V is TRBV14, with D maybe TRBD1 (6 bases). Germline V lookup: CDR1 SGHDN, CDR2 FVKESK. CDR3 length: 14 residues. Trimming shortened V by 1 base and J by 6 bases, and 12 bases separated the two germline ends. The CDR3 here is CASSQVYRDNGYTF. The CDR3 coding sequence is TGTGCCAGCAGCCAAGTGTACAGGGATAATGGCTACACCTTC.

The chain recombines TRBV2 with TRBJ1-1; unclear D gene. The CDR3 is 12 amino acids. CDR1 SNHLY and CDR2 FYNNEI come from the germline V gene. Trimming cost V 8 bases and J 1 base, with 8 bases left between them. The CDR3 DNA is TGTGCCAGCGGGCCTTCGAACACTGAAGCTTTCTTT. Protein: CASGPSNTEAFF.

The CDR3 region is CASSQSRTSPQWGYNEQFF. The CDR3 nucleotides read TGCGCCAGCAGTCAATCAAGGACTAGCCCTCAATGGGGGTACAATGAGCAGTTCTTC. The V gene is TRBV23-1, the J gene TRBJ2-1, with TRBD2 identical over 8 bases. TRBV23-1 is identified as an open reading frame with a role that is uncertain. The CDR3 has 19 residues. The junction had 14 bases not matched to a gene; V was cut back by 0 bases and J by 4 bases.

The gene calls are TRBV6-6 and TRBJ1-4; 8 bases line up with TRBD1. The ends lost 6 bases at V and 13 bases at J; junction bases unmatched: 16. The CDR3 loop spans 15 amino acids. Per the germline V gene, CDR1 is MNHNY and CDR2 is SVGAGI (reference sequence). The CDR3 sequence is CASSFQQGVGEGLFF. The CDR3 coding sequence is TGTGCCAGCAGCTTCCAACAGGGGGTCGGGGAGGGACTGTTTTTT.

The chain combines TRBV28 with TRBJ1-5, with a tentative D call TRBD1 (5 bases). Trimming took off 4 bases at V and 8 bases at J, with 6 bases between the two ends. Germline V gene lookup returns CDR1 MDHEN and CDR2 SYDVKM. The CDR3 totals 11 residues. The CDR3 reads CASSSGKPQHF. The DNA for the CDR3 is TGTGCCAGCAGTTCAGGGAAGCCCCAGCATTTT.

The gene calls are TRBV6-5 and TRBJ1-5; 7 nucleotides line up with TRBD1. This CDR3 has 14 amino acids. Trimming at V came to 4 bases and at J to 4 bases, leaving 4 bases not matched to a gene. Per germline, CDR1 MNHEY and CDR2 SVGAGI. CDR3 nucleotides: TGTGCCAGCAGTTCAACAGGGGTAAATCAGCCCCAGCATTTT. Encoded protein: CASSSTGVNQPQHF.

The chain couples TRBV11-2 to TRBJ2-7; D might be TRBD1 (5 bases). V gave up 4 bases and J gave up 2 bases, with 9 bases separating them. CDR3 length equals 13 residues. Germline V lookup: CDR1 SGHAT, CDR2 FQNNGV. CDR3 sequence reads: CASSYGHAYEQYF. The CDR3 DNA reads TGTGCCAGCAGCTATGGACATGCCTACGAGCAGTACTTC.

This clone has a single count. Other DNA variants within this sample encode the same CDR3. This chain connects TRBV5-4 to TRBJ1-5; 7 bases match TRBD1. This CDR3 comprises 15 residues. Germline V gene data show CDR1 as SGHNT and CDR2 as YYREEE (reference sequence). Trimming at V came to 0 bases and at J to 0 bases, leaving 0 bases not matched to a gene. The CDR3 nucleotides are TGTGCCAGCAGCTTGGGACAGGGTAGCAATCAGCCCCAGCATTTT. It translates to CASSLGQGSNQPQHF.

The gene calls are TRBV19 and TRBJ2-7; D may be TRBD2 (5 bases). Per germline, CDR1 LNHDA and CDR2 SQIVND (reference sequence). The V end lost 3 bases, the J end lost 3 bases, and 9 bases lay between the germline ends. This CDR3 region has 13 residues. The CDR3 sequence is CASSMGAYYEQYF. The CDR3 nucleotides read TGTGCCAGTAGTATGGGAGCGTACTACGAGCAGTACTTC.

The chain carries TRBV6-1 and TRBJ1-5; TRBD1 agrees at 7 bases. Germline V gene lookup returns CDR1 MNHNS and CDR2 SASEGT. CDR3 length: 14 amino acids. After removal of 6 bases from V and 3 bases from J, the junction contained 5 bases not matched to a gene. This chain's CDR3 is CASSQGEDNQPQHF. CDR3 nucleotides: TGTGCCAGCAGCCAGGGGGAGGACAATCAGCCCCAGCATTTT.

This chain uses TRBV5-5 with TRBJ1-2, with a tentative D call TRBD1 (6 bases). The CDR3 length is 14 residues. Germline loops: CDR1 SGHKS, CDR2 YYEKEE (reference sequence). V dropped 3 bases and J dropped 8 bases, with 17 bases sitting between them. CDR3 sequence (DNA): TGTGCCAGCAGCTCGCACACTAACAGGGACGGCTACACCTTC. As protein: CASSSHTNRDGYTF.

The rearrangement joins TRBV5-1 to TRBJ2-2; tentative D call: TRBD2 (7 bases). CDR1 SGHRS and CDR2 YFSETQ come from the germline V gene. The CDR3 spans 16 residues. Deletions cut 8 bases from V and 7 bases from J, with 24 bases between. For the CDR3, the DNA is TGCGCCAGTCACTTAGGGGGGGCAGGCAATCACGGGGAGCTGTTTTTT. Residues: CASHLGGAGNHGELFF. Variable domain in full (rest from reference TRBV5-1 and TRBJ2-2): KAGVTQTPRYLIKTRGQQVTLSCSPISGHRSVSWYQQTPGQGLQFLFEYFSETQRNKGNFPGRFSGRQFSNSRSEMNVSTLELGDSALYLCASHLGGAGNHGELFFGEGSRLTVL.

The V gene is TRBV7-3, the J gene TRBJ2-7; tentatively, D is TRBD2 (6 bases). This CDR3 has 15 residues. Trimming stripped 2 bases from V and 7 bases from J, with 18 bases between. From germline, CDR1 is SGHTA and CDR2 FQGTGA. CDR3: CASSLYGSPPSEQYF. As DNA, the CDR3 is TGTGCCAGCAGCTTATACGGGAGCCCTCCTAGTGAGCAGTACTTC.

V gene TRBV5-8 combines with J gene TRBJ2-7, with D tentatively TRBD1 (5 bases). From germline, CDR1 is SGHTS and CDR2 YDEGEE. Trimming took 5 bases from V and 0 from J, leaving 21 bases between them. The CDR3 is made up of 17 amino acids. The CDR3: CASRFYPGRDSSYEQYF. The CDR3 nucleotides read TGTGCCAGCAGGTTTTATCCAGGACGAGACAGCTCCTACGAGCAGTACTTC.

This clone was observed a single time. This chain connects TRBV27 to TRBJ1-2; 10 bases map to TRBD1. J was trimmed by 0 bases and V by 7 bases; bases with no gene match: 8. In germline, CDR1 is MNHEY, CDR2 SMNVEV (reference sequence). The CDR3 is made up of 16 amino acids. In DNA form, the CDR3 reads TGTGCCAGCACCGGGACAGGGGCACAAGCTAACTATGGCTACACCTTC. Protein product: CASTGTGAQANYGYTF.

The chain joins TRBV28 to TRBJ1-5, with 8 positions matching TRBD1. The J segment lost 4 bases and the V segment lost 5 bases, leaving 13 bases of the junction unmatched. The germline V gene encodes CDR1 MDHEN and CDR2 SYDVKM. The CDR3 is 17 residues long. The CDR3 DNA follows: TGTGCCAGCAGTCCTCTCGGACAGGGCAGCGGTAATCAGCCCCAGCATTTT. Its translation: CASSPLGQGSGNQPQHF.

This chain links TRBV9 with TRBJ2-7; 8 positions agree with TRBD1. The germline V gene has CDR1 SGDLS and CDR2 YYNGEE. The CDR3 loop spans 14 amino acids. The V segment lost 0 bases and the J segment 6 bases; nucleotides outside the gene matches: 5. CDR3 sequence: CASSVAQGAGEQYF. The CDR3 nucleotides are TGTGCCAGCAGCGTAGCTCAGGGGGCGGGCGAGCAGTACTTC.

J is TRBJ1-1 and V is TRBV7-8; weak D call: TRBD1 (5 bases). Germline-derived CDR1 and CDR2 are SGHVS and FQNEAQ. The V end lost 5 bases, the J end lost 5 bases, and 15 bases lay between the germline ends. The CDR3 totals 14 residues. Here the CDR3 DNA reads TGTGCCAGCAGCCCCATCCGTGGGGGGACTGAAGCTTTCTTT. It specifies CASSPIRGGTEAFF.

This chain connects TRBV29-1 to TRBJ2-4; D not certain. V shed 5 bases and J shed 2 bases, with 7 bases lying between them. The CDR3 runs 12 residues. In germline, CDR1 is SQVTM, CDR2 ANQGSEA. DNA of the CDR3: TGCAGCGTTCGCGGAACCAAAAACATTCAGTACTTC. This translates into CSVRGTKNIQYF.

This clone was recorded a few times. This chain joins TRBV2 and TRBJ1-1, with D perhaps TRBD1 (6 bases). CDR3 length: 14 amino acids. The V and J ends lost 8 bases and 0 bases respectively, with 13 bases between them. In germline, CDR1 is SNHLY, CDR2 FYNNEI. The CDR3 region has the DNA TGTGCCAGCGTCTCGACAGGCATGAACACTGAAGCTTTCTTT. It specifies CASVSTGMNTEAFF.

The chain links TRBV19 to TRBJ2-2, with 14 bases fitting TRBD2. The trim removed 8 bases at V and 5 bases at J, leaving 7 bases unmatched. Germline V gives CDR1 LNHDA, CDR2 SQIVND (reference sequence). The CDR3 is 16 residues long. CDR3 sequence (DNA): TGTGCCAGTGGACGACTAGCGGGAGGGCGGACCGGGGAGCTGTTTTTT. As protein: CASGRLAGGRTGELFF. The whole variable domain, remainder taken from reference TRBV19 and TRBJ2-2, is DGGITQSPKYLFRKEGQNVTLSCEQNLNHDAMYWYRQDPGQGLRLIYYSQIVNDFQKGDIAEGYSVSREKKESFPLTVTSAQKNPTAFYLCASGRLAGGRTGELFFGEGSRLTVL.